This T cell receptor (beta chain) derives from a study of Graves' ophthalmopathy and Graves' hyperthyroidism. Across the whole study: Researchers obtained peripheral blood at initial diagnosis, before any treatment had begun.

A duration under 3 months, NOSPECS ≥4, CAS ≥3 and moderate-to-severe activity characterized the donors with ophthalmopathy. Amplification from RNA transcripts yielded the TCR beta CDR3 regions. The first round was an RT-PCR with HTBI primers, and the second round was a multiplex PCR. TCRdb analysed the multiplex PCR reads with MiXCR anew, one entry per CDR3 protein. The sample holds over 450,000 distinct CDR3 sequences, about an eighth seen once. Looked up from germline, CDR1 is SGHAT and CDR2 is FQNNGV. The CDR3 spans 17 residues. V trimming: 1 base; J trimming: 6 bases; junction bases outside the gene matches: 14.

The source is a woman aged 25 to 39 with Graves' ophthalmopathy. Sequenced sample: blood. This chain joins TRBV11-2 and TRBJ1-2; 7 bases line up with TRBD1. Here the CDR3 DNA reads TGTGCCAGCAGCTTAGTACTAGGGACAGCTCTAGCCGATGGCTACACCTTC. Translating gives CASSLVLGTALADGYTF.